This T cell receptor beta chain comes out of a study of control samples from healthy donors and cancer patients. Assay: immunoSEQ multiplex PCR; the TCRdb copy retains only in-frame clones and omits some. The repertoire holds 100,000 to 150,000 clones, with 80% to 95% as singletons. Trimming stripped 6 bases from V and 5 bases from J, with 13 bases between. This CDR3 region has 13 residues. Germline assignment: CDR1 SGHAT and CDR2 FQNNGV. This clonotype was sampled from a man younger than 35 in good health. Sequencing was carried out using blood. V is TRBV11-2 and J is TRBJ1-1; D might be TRBD1 (6 bases). The CDR3 is CASSTTGRTEAFF. The CDR3 DNA reads TGTGCCAGCAGTACCACAGGGCGTACTGAAGCTTTCTTT.